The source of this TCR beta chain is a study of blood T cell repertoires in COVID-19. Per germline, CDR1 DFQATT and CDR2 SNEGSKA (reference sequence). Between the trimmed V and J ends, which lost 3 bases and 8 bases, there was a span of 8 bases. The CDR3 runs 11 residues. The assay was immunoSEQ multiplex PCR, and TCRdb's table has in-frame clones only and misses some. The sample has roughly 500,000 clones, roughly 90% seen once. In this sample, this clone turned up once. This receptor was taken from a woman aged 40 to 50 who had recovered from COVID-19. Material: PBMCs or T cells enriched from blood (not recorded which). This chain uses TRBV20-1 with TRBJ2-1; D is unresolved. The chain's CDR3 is CSASPVYEQFF. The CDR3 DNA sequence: TGCAGTGCTAGCCCCGTTTATGAGCAGTTCTTC.